The sequence of this T cell receptor (beta chain) was determined in a study of OX40 agonist ivuxolimab in advanced cancers. Only in-frame clones appear in the TCRdb table, and some are missing; sequencing was by immunoSEQ multiplex PCR. The sample yields roughly 80,000 clones, around four fifths seen once. In germline, CDR1 is SGHVS, CDR2 FQNEAQ. J lost 2 bases, V lost 5 bases, and 5 bases had no gene match. CDR3 length equals 16 residues. The rearrangement joins TRBV7-8 to TRBJ2-3; 12 nucleotides agree with TRBD2. The specimen comprised CD4+ or CD8+ T cells sorted from blood, sampled in a trial of the OX40 agonist ivuxolimab. This TCR derives from an adult with an advanced solid tumor such as melanoma, head and neck, liver or kidney cancer. CDR3 sequence: CASSLRLAGDTDTQYF. CDR3 DNA: TGTGCCAGCAGCCTCCGACTAGCGGGAGACACAGATACGCAGTATTTT. The variable domain in full, completed from reference TRBV7-8 and TRBJ2-3, reads GAGVSQSPRYKVAKRGQDVALRCDPISGHVSLFWYQQALGQGPEFLTYFQNEAQLDKSGLPSDRFFAERPEGSVSTLKIQRTQQEDSAVYLCASSLRLAGDTDTQYFGPGTRLTVL.